Each of the 8 T cell receptor beta chains below was sequenced from the same sample in a study of cytomegalovirus exposure and HLA in healthy donors. With 60 Vbeta and 13 Jbeta primers, the PCR was carried out. This table comes from immunoSEQ multiplex PCR, and its TCRdb copy is limited to in-frame clones, with some not included. The sample lists 180,000 or so clones; 75% to 85% were seen once. The sample consisted of PBMCs. The source is a woman in her 50s in good health and CMV-seropositive.

The V and J genes are TRBV6-5 and TRBJ2-7; D is possibly TRBD1 (6 bases). Trimming shortened V by 6 bases and J by 3 bases, and 15 bases separated the two germline ends. The CDR3 spans 14 residues. CDR1 and CDR2 (germline): MNHEY, SVGAGI. The CDR3 DNA reads as TGTGCCAGCAGCCGAGGACAGACGGGCTACGAGCAGTACTTC. This sequence encodes CASSRGQTGYEQYF.

This sequence joins TRBV18 and TRBJ2-2; D possibly corresponds to TRBD2 (6 bases). The CDR3 extends over 17 amino acids. V was shortened by 0 bases and J by 0 bases, with 11 bases between the two germline ends. Germline V CDR1 and CDR2: KGHSH, LQKENI. The CDR3: CASSPPNGGTNTGELFF. CDR3 nucleotides: TGTGCCAGCTCACCACCGAACGGGGGAACGAACACCGGGGAGCTGTTTTTT.

The chain links TRBV28 to TRBJ1-6, with a weak D call TRBD1 (6 bases). The CDR3 has 16 amino acids. Germline lookup yields CDR1 MDHEN and CDR2 SYDVKM. Between the trimmed V and J ends, which lost 4 bases and 7 bases, there was a span of 17 bases. For the CDR3, the DNA is TGTGCCAGCAGTTCCCCCGAGGGGGGGAGGAATTCACCCCTCCACTTT. Encoded protein: CASSSPEGGRNSPLHF. Full variable domain (missing parts from reference TRBV28 and TRBJ1-6): DVKVTQSSRYLVKRTGEKVFLECVQDMDHENMFWYRQDPGLGLRLIYFSYDVKMKEKGDIPEGYSVSREKKERFSLILESASTNQTSMYLCASSSPEGGRNSPLHFGNGTRLTVT.

This chain uses TRBV4-1 with TRBJ2-6; 7 bases are shared with TRBD2. Per germline, CDR1 MGHRA and CDR2 YSYEKL. The J segment lost 2 bases and the V segment lost 0 bases, leaving 1 base of the junction unmatched. The CDR3 spans 16 residues. The CDR3, as DNA: TGCGCCAGCAGCCAAGAGGGAGGGACTGGGGCCAACGTCCTGACTTTC. Its translation is CASSQEGGTGANVLTF.

This clone was seen once. V gene TRBV6-5 combines with J gene TRBJ1-5; maybe TRBD1 (6 bases). The CDR3 runs to 15 residues. With 6 bases removed from V and 1 base from J, the gap between germline ends came to 13 bases. The germline V gene encodes CDR1 MNHEY and CDR2 SVGAGI. The CDR3 reads CASSLQGKSNQPQHF. As DNA, the CDR3 is TGTGCCAGCAGCTTACAGGGAAAAAGCAATCAGCCCCAGCATTTT.

To note about this clone: A read error may produce the germline difference seen at one junction end. This rearrangement joins TRBV6-6 to TRBJ2-1; 8 bases are shared with TRBD1. CDR1 MNHNY and CDR2 SVGAGI come from the germline V gene (reference sequence). The CDR3 consists of 14 residues. For the CDR3, the DNA is TGTACCAGCAGGACAGGGACGGGTGAGGATGAGCAGTTCTTC. Its translation is CTSRTGTGEDEQFF.

The chain carries TRBV10-3 and TRBJ1-4; TRBD1 matches 9 bases. V shed 0 bases, J shed 7 bases, and the junction held 6 bases outside the gene matches. The germline V gene encodes CDR1 ENHRY and CDR2 SYGVKD. This CDR3 contains 16 residues. DNA for the CDR3: TGTGCCATCAGTGAGTCGACCGGGACAGGGAGTGAAAAACTGTTTTTT. It is translated as CAISESTGTGSEKLFF.

The chain couples TRBV2 to TRBJ2-3; 9 bases map to TRBD2. V lost 7 bases, J lost 1 base, and 6 bases stayed unmatched. Germline CDR1 is SNHLY and CDR2 is FYNNEI. The CDR3 loop spans 15 amino acids. The CDR3 coding sequence is TGTGCCAGCATCCGACTAGCGGAGCGCACAGATACGCAGTATTTT. This codes for CASIRLAERTDTQYF.